This section outlines one T cell receptor (beta chain) sequence together with its context. Germline CDR1 reads DFQATT; CDR2 reads SNEGSKA (reference sequence). V shed 3 bases and J shed 8 bases, with 19 bases lying between them. The CDR3 sequence is 14 residues long. Using immunoSEQ multiplex PCR, the repertoire was profiled, and TCRdb retains in-frame clones only, with some absent. The table shows about 350,000 clones, with about nine tenths occurring only once. These data originate in a study of blood T cell repertoires in COVID-19. The receptor's source is a woman aged 65 to 85 with COVID-19, enrolled during active disease. The sequencing input was peripheral blood. The chain uses TRBV20-1 and TRBJ1-1; TRBD1 is a possible D gene (5 bases). Here the CDR3 reads CSASFLLGGREAFF. DNA for the CDR3: TGCAGTGCTAGTTTTCTCCTGGGGGGACGAGAAGCTTTCTTT.